A single sample is the source of the 27 T cell receptor beta chains below, sequenced in a study of T-cell reconstitution after alpha-beta-depleted transplantation in children. Preparation of the TCRbeta library used unique molecular identifiers. TCRdb re-called the PCR reads through MiXCR, storing one row per CDR3 protein. The profile shows about 110,000 distinct CDR3 sequences, roughly 6.1% of them singletons. Specimen: PBMCs, mostly from graft donor cells, collected 360 days after TCRalphabeta/CD19-depleted stem cell transplant. All receptors derive from a male patient between 2 and 10 years old who had a stem cell transplant for acute lymphoblastic leukemia, so the T cells may come from the graft donor.

This clonotype was detected ten times or more. This chain links TRBV20-1 with TRBJ1-5; D call uncertain. Trimming took off 1 base at V and 4 bases at J, with 8 bases between the two ends. The CDR3 covers 13 residues. CDR1 and CDR2 (germline): DFQATT, SNEGSKA (reference sequence). The CDR3 spells CSARGVRNQPQHF. In nucleotides, the CDR3 is TGCAGTGCTAGAGGGGTACGGAATCAGCCCCAGCATTTT.

This clonotype was counted ten times or more. V gene TRBV27 combines with J gene TRBJ2-2, with 7 bases aligning to TRBD1. This CDR3 spans 12 amino acids. V gave up 6 bases and J gave up 9 bases; unmatched junction bases: 4. Germline loops: CDR1 MNHEY, CDR2 SMNVEV (reference sequence). The CDR3 bases are TGTGCCAGCAGAAGGGGGCGGAGGGAGCTGTTTTTT. Translation gives CASRRGRRELFF.

A few counts support this clonotype. The V and J genes are TRBV5-1 and TRBJ2-6, with D possibly being TRBD1 (5 bases). V dropped 5 bases and J dropped 4 bases, with 13 bases sitting between them. The CDR3 consists of 15 residues. Germline CDR1 and CDR2: SGHRS and YFSETQ. The DNA for the CDR3 is TGCGCCAGCAGAGTAGGGGTTTCAGGGGCCAACGTCCTGACTTTC. Translating gives CASRVGVSGANVLTF.

The table lists this clonotype with a few counts. The chain employs TRBV6-2 or TRBV6-3 and TRBJ2-5; 7 bases align to TRBD1. Germline V lookup: CDR1 MNHEY, CDR2 SVGEGT. This CDR3 is 16 amino acids long. With V trimmed by 0 bases and J by 4 bases, 8 bases remained unmatched. CDR3 nucleotides: TGTGCCAGCAGTTACTCCCTCCGGGACAGCCCAGAGACCCAGTACTTC. It translates to CASSYSLRDSPETQYF.

DNA of the CDR3: TGCGCCAGCAGTCCGGGGGGGAACACCGGGGAGCTGTTTTTT. This translates into CASSPGGNTGELFF. The chain joins TRBV5-1 to TRBJ2-2; the match to TRBD2 covers 7 bases. V lost 5 bases and J lost 1; bases outside the gene matches: 2. Germline CDR1 is SGHRS and CDR2 is YFSETQ. The CDR3 length is 14 residues.

This clonotype was observed a handful of times. The CDR3 loop reads CATDTGSPYEQYF. CDR3 nucleotide sequence: TGTGCCACCGATACCGGGTCCCCCTACGAGCAGTACTTC. The chain has TRBV6-2 or TRBV6-3 and TRBJ2-7; no clear D. Germline V gives CDR1 MNHEY, CDR2 SVGEGT. The CDR3 loop spans 13 amino acids. Deletions cut 10 bases from V and 2 bases from J, with 15 bases between.

This clonotype was recorded a few times. CDR3 residues: CSALRGYGYTF. The CDR3 DNA reads as TGCAGTGCTTTGAGGGGCTATGGCTACACCTTC. V and J are TRBV20-1 and TRBJ1-2; possibly TRBD1 for D (5 bases). The germline V and J ends were trimmed by 5 bases and 4 bases, with 8 bases remaining between them. CDR1 and CDR2 from the germline V gene are DFQATT and SNEGSKA (reference sequence). The CDR3 runs 11 residues.

In its sample, this clonotype was seen many times. The chain employs TRBV4-2 and TRBJ2-7; 9 nucleotides align to TRBD2. Looked up from germline, CDR1 is LGHNA and CDR2 is YNFKEQ. This CDR3 comprises 17 residues. V trimming: 0 bases; J trimming: 6 bases; junction bases outside the gene matches: 12. DNA for the CDR3: TGTGCCAGCAGCCAAGAAGGGGGGGCTAGCGGGACGACCGAGCAGTACTTC. Translated, it gives CASSQEGGASGTTEQYF.

This clonotype turned up a few times. The chain employs TRBV20-1 and TRBJ1-3, with 7 nucleotides matching TRBD1. Germline loops: CDR1 DFQATT, CDR2 SNEGSKA (reference sequence). The CDR3 extends over 16 amino acids. J gave up 4 bases and V 6 bases, and 15 bases lay outside the gene matches. CDR3 coding DNA: TGCAGTGCCAGACCCTTGGCCAGGGGGATGGGAAACACCATATATTTT. Translation: CSARPLARGMGNTIYF.

This clonotype came up a few times. As DNA, the CDR3 is TGCGCCAGCAGCGATCTCATGCCTAATGAAAAACTGTTTTTT. Encoded protein: CASSDLMPNEKLFF. The genes are TRBV5-1 and TRBJ1-4, with unresolved D. Germline CDR1 reads SGHRS; CDR2 reads YFSETQ. The CDR3 has 14 residues. The V end lost 4 bases, the J end lost 3 bases, and 10 bases lay between the germline ends.

This sequence joins TRBV28 and TRBJ1-1; D gene ambiguous. The CDR3 consists of 11 residues. Germline V gene sequence: CDR1 MDHEN, CDR2 SYDVKM. Trimming pared 7 bases from V and 9 bases from J, leaving 12 bases between. In nucleotides, the CDR3 is TGTGCCAGCAACATAGGATCTCAAGCTTTCTTT. Translating gives CASNIGSQAFF.

This clonotype was detected ten times or more. At one of its ends the junction is not consistent with the germline gene, which may arise from a read error. CDR3 protein: CATSDLGRGWDF. CDR3 sequence (DNA): TGTGCCACCAGTGATTTGGGCCGGGGATGGGACTTC. The chain has TRBV24-1 and TRBJ2-7, with D possibly TRBD2 on 5 matching bases. Per germline, CDR1 KGHDR and CDR2 SFDVKD. The CDR3 contains 12 residues.

J is TRBJ1-5 and V is TRBV7-9; D is ambiguous. CDR3 size: 14 residues. Germline assignment: CDR1 SEHNR and CDR2 FQNEAQ (reference sequence). V shed 4 bases and J shed 2 bases, with 9 bases lying between them. The CDR3 loop is CASSSGLGNQPQHF. As DNA, the CDR3 is TGTGCCAGCAGCTCCGGCTTGGGCAATCAGCCCCAGCATTTT.

This chain links TRBV5-6 with TRBJ2-1, with 8 bases matching TRBD2. The CDR3 spans 19 residues. Germline CDR1 is SGHDT and CDR2 is YYEEEE. The trim removed 5 bases at V and 4 bases at J, leaving 20 bases unmatched. CDR3 amino acids: CASRLTSAAFGRRYNEQFF. In nucleotides, the CDR3 is TGTGCCAGCAGGCTGACTAGCGCGGCCTTCGGCCGGCGTTACAATGAGCAGTTCTTC.

J is TRBJ2-2 and V is TRBV11-1, with D tentatively TRBD1 or TRBD2 (5 bases each). CDR3 length equals 19 residues. The germline gives CDR1 SGHAT, CDR2 FQDESV (reference sequence). V lost 1 base, J lost 7 bases, and 25 bases lay in between. CDR3 sequence: CASSLGGTAQKGVRGELFF. The CDR3 DNA reads as TGTGCCAGCAGCTTAGGAGGGACGGCTCAAAAAGGGGTTCGCGGGGAGCTGTTTTTT. Supplemented by reference TRBV11-1 and TRBJ2-2, the full variable domain reads EAEVAQSPRYKITEKSQAVAFWCDPISGHATLYWYRQILGQGPELLVQFQDESVVDDSQLPKDRFSAERLKGVDSTLKIQPAELGDSAMYLCASSLGGTAQKGVRGELFFGEGSRLTVL.

This clonotype has ten or more counts. The V and J genes are TRBV29-1 and TRBJ2-7; a weak D match, TRBD2 (6 bases). The V end lost 4 bases, the J end lost 2 bases, and 21 bases lay between the germline ends. The CDR3 covers 16 residues. Germline loops: CDR1 SQVTM, CDR2 ANQGSEA. The CDR3 sequence is CSVGAPGAVTTYEQYF. DNA of the CDR3: TGCAGCGTTGGAGCCCCGGGAGCAGTGACCACCTACGAGCAGTACTTC.

Ten or more counts support this clonotype. The chain uses TRBV20-1 and TRBJ2-2; 10 nucleotides line up with TRBD1. V gave up 5 bases and J gave up 7 bases; unmatched junction bases: 7. This CDR3 has 14 amino acids. Germline lookup yields CDR1 DFQATT and CDR2 SNEGSKA (reference sequence). The CDR3 protein is CSAVDRGRIGELFF. CDR3 in DNA: TGCAGTGCTGTCGACAGGGGGCGGATCGGGGAGCTGTTTTTT.

This clonotype was counted between two and nine times. The chain combines TRBV7-8 with TRBJ1-5, with a weak D call TRBD1 (6 bases). Trimming cost V 5 bases and J 3 bases, with 11 bases left between them. This CDR3 contains 14 residues. The V gene's germline CDR1 is SGHVS and CDR2 FQNEAQ. CDR3 nucleotides: TGTGCCAGCAGCGGGGGCGGTGTCAATCAGCCCCAGCATTTT. Translated, it gives CASSGGGVNQPQHF.

In this sample, this clonotype turned up many times. At one boundary the junction diverges from the germline segment, which might be a read error. The chain joins TRBV6-1 to TRBJ1-4; 7 bases are a match to TRBD1. The end of the DNA aligns better with TRBJ2-2, so the J call may be wrong. Per germline, CDR1 MNHNS and CDR2 SASEGT. The CDR3 contains 12 residues. CDR3 residues: CASREGTAELFF. The CDR3 coding sequence is TGTGCCAGCAGAGAAGGGACAGCGGAGCTGTTTTTT.

This clonotype was detected many times. The chain recombines TRBV9 with TRBJ2-7; D may correspond to TRBD1 or TRBD2 (5 bases each). Looked up from germline, CDR1 is SGDLS and CDR2 is YYNGEE. Deletions cut 4 bases from V and 2 bases from J, with 16 bases between. CDR3 length equals 15 residues. CDR3 residues: CASSPGTAGTYEQYF. The CDR3 DNA reads TGTGCCAGCAGCCCCGGGACGGCGGGTACCTACGAGCAGTACTTC.

This clonotype was counted many times. This sequence joins TRBV11-3 and TRBJ1-1, with D tentatively TRBD1 (5 bases). V was cut by 1 base and J by 3 bases, with 9 bases left in between. Germline lookup yields CDR1 SGHNT and CDR2 YENEEA. This CDR3 is 14 amino acids long. The CDR3 DNA follows: TGTGCCAGCAGCTTAGGGGCAGGGTACACTGAAGCTTTCTTT. It encodes CASSLGAGYTEAFF.

This clonotype was seen repeatedly, ten times or more. The chain employs TRBV24-1 and TRBJ1-5; 9 bases are shared with TRBD1. Trimming cost V 10 bases and J 2 bases; bases outside gene matches: 2. The CDR3 runs to 13 residues. Looked up from germline, CDR1 is KGHDR and CDR2 is SFDVKD. The CDR3: CATGQGGNQPQHF. For the CDR3, the DNA is TGTGCCACGGGACAGGGTGGCAATCAGCCCCAGCATTTT.

There are many counts of this clonotype. V usage is TRBV7-9 and J usage is TRBJ2-7, with TRBD1 as a possible D gene (6 bases). The CDR3 runs 15 residues. V was pared by 3 bases and J by 3 bases, with 15 bases between. Germline CDR1 is SEHNR and CDR2 is FQNEAQ (reference sequence). CDR3 loop: CASSFDHRVLYEQYF. DNA for the CDR3: TGTGCCAGCAGCTTCGATCACAGGGTACTCTACGAGCAGTACTTC.

This clonotype was counted a few times. V and J are TRBV3-1 and TRBJ2-2, with D possibly matching TRBD2 (5 bases). CDR3 length equals 14 residues. Trimming took 1 base from V and 6 from J, leaving 9 bases between them. The germline V gene encodes CDR1 LGHDT and CDR2 YNNKEL (reference sequence). In DNA, the CDR3 is TGTGCCAGCAGCCAAGCGGCAGCGGCCGGGGAGCTGTTTTTT. It codes for CASSQAAAAGELFF. The variable domain in full, with the rest retrieved from reference TRBV3-1 and TRBJ2-2, is DTAVSQTPKYLVTQMGNDKSIKCEQNLGHDTMYWYKQDSKKFLKIMFSYNNKELIINETVPNRFSPKSPDKAHLNLHINSLELGDSAVYFCASSQAAAAGELFFGEGSRLTVL.

This clonotype has ten or more counts. The chain uses TRBV10-2 and TRBJ2-4; the match to TRBD2 covers 8 bases. J gave up 10 bases and V 0 bases, and 2 bases lay outside the gene matches. CDR1 is WSHSY, CDR2 SAAADI, per germline. The CDR3 is made up of 13 amino acids. The CDR3 sequence: CASSESIAGIQYF. The CDR3 coding sequence is TGCGCCAGCAGTGAGTCGATAGCGGGGATTCAGTACTTC.

The table lists this clonotype with many counts. As DNA, the CDR3 is TGTGCCAGCGGGGAGTTGAACACCGGGGAGCTGTTTTTT. Translating it yields CASGELNTGELFF. The J gene is TRBJ2-2, the V gene TRBV6-1; a weak D match, TRBD2 (5 bases). Trimming took 8 bases from V and 1 from J, leaving 8 bases between them. Per the germline V gene, CDR1 is MNHNS and CDR2 is SASEGT. The CDR3 consists of 13 residues.

V usage is TRBV4-2 and J usage is TRBJ2-5, with 7 bases lining up with TRBD1. The germline gives CDR1 LGHNA, CDR2 YNFKEQ. The CDR3 is 14 residues long. After removal of 1 base from V and 4 bases from J, the junction contained 3 bases not matched to a gene. The CDR3 DNA sequence: TGTGCCAGCAGCCAAGTCGACAGGGTAGAGACCCAGTACTTC. This encodes CASSQVDRVETQYF.